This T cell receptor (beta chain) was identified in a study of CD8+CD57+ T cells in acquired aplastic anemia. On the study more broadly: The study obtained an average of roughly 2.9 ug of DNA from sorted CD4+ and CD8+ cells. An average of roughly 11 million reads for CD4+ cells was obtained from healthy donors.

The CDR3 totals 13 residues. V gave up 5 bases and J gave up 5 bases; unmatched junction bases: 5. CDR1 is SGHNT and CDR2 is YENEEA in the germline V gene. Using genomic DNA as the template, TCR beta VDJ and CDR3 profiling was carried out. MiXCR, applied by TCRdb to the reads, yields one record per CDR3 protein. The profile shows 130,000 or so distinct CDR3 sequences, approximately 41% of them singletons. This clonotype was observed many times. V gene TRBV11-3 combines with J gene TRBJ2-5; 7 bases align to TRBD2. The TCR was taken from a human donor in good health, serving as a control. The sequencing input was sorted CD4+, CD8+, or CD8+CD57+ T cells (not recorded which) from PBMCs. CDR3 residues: CASSGTIGETQYF. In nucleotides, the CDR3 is TGTGCCAGCAGCGGGACTATCGGTGAGACCCAGTACTTC.